The sequence of this T cell receptor beta chain was determined in a study of blood T cell repertoires in COVID-19. Losses at the gene ends were 6 bases for V and 2 bases for J; bases not matched to a gene: 9. Germline V gene lookup returns CDR1 SQVTM and CDR2 ANQGSEA. This CDR3 comprises 15 residues. Profiling relied on immunoSEQ multiplex PCR, and the TCRdb table lists in-frame clones only, not all of them. This table holds roughly 140,000 clones, roughly 85% found once. This receptor was identified in a man between 45 and 60 years old with acute or convalescent COVID-19. The rearrangement links TRBV29-1 to TRBJ1-4; 7 bases align to TRBD1. The specimen was peripheral blood. The CDR3 here is CSVQKGAWTNEKLFF. In DNA form, the CDR3 reads TGCAGCGTCCAAAAGGGGGCTTGGACTAATGAAAAACTGTTTTTT.